This T cell receptor (beta chain) was obtained from a study of blood T cell repertoires in COVID-19. Study background: The samples span acute and convalescent COVID-19 from the United States, Italy and Spain. Sources were T cells, B-cell-depleted T cells, or PBMCs; the material itself was cDNA or gDNA.

The table lists this clone with a count of one. Original analysis: Estimates of nucleated cell counts were drawn from the amplification of reference gene primers. Profiling relied on immunoSEQ multiplex PCR, and the TCRdb table lists in-frame clones only, not all of them. D and trimming come from the DNA, and the V and J calls and clone size come from that table. In the table there are 410,000 or so clones, around 89% of which are singletons. The V gene's germline CDR1 is SGDLS and CDR2 YYNGEE. The CDR3 covers 17 residues. J lost 3 bases, V lost 0 bases, and 9 bases had no gene match. Enrolled during active infection, Seattle patients were then followed longitudinally.

The chain recombines TRBV9 with TRBJ2-1; 7 nucleotides match TRBD2. Material for sequencing was peripheral blood. The TCR was taken from a woman between 40 and 55 years old with COVID-19, enrolled during active disease. The CDR3 DNA follows: TGTGCCAGCAGCGTAGATGGGAGGCTAGCGGTCTACAATGAGCAGTTCTTC. It yields the protein CASSVDGRLAVYNEQFF.